Presented here are 22 T cell receptor beta chains from one specimen sequenced in a study of blood T cell repertoires in COVID-19. Profiling relied on immunoSEQ multiplex PCR, and the TCRdb table lists in-frame clones only, not all of them. The sample lists around 240,000 clones; 80% to 90% were seen once. The sample comprised peripheral blood. The receptors derive from a man in his forties with acute or convalescent COVID-19.

The V call is TRBV28, the J call TRBJ1-2; 8 positions match TRBD1. Germline V gene lookup returns CDR1 MDHEN and CDR2 SYDVKM. This CDR3 is built from 14 residues. J was trimmed by 7 bases and V by 5 bases; bases with no gene match: 9. This CDR3 reads CASSPGQGSGGYTF. For the CDR3, the DNA is TGTGCCAGCAGTCCCGGACAGGGATCGGGTGGCTACACCTTC.

Worth noting for this clone: The same CDR3 arises from other DNA sequences in this sample as well. The V gene is TRBV5-1, the J gene TRBJ2-4, with D possibly being TRBD2 (6 bases). The ends were cut back, 1 base at V and 4 bases at J, with 9 bases in the middle. This CDR3 contains 14 residues. Germline V gene sequence: CDR1 SGHRS, CDR2 YFSETQ. DNA for the CDR3: TGCGCCAGCAGCTTGCCGGGAGATAAAAACATTCAGTACTTC. Encoded protein: CASSLPGDKNIQYF.

The chain combines TRBV15 with TRBJ2-2; D ambiguous. This CDR3 comprises 16 residues. Trimming took off 0 bases at V and 0 bases at J, with 8 bases between the two ends. Germline V CDR1 and CDR2: LNHNV, YYDKDF (reference sequence). The CDR3 DNA reads as TGTGCCACCAGCAGAGATCTAACCGCGAACACCGGGGAGCTGTTTTTT. Its translation is CATSRDLTANTGELFF.

This chain joins TRBV4-1 and TRBJ2-3, with 8 bases identical to TRBD2. J lost 6 bases, V lost 2 bases, and 7 bases had no gene match. Germline values: CDR1 MGHRA, CDR2 YSYEKL. The CDR3 contains 15 residues. The CDR3 is CASSQKFGGADTQYF. The CDR3 DNA reads as TGCGCCAGCAGCCAAAAGTTCGGGGGGGCGGATACGCAGTATTTT.

This clone was observed a few times. The chain has TRBV30 and TRBJ2-7; no clear D. The CDR3 loop spans 14 amino acids. Germline loops: CDR1 GTSNPN, CDR2 SVGIG (reference sequence). Between the trimmed V and J ends, which lost 2 bases and 6 bases, there was a span of 17 bases. CDR3 in amino acids: CAWSITEFLGEQYF. In nucleotides, the CDR3 is TGTGCCTGGAGTATAACAGAATTTTTGGGCGAGCAGTACTTC.

This chain's CDR3 is CASSSPGEQYF. The CDR3 nucleotides are TGTGCCAGCAGCTCCCCGGGCGAGCAGTACTTC. The chain uses TRBV5-6 and TRBJ2-7; D uncertain. V was cut by 3 bases and J by 6 bases, with 7 bases left in between. The CDR3 covers 11 residues. Looked up from germline, CDR1 is SGHDT and CDR2 is YYEEEE.

The genes are TRBV30 and TRBJ2-2; D remains unclear. The CDR3 is 13 amino acids. Germline V gene lookup returns CDR1 GTSNPN and CDR2 SVGIG (reference sequence). Trimming left V 2 bases short and J 5 bases short, with 9 bases between. CDR3 in DNA: TGTGCCTGGAGTTGGTCGACTACCGGGGAGCTGTTTTTT. Its protein product is CAWSWSTTGELFF.

This rearrangement joins TRBV18 to TRBJ2-2, with 9 bases lining up with TRBD2. The CDR3 runs 15 residues. Germline trimming cut 6 bases from V and 3 bases from J; bases unmatched to any gene: 5. Germline loops: CDR1 KGHSH, CDR2 LQKENI. The CDR3 spells CASSLSGGDTGELFF. For the CDR3, the DNA is TGTGCCAGCTCCCTTAGCGGGGGAGACACCGGGGAGCTGTTTTTT.

The CDR3 protein is CASSFSGGAWSEQFF. The DNA for the CDR3 is TGTGCCAGCAGCTTTAGCGGGGGGGCGTGGAGTGAGCAGTTCTTC. The rearrangement links TRBV7-3 to TRBJ2-1; 11 positions agree with TRBD2. The CDR3 loop spans 15 amino acids. Germline V gene lookup returns CDR1 SGHTA and CDR2 FQGTGA. With 3 bases clipped from V and 9 bases from J, the junction kept 7 bases outside the gene matches.

Note on this clone: A read error may account for a junction end that differs from germline. The chain has TRBV13 and TRBJ2-5, with unresolved D. CDR1 is PRHDT, CDR2 FYEKMQ, per germline (reference sequence). The CDR3 totals 15 residues. The CDR3 region is CASSLGLGFGETQYF. In DNA, the CDR3 is TGTGCCAGCAGCCTAGGCTTAGGTTTCGGGGAGACCCAGTACTTC.

The V gene is TRBV5-4, the J gene TRBJ1-1; D uncertain. The CDR3 is 12 residues long. V shed 4 bases and J shed 10 bases, with 14 bases lying between them. Germline lookup yields CDR1 SGHNT and CDR2 YYREEE (reference sequence). As DNA, the CDR3 is TGTGCCAGCAGCCGGGATGCCTTCCCAGCTTTCTTT. This sequence encodes CASSRDAFPAFF.

As regards this clone: A much larger clonotype is one base distant, so this may be a read error. The chain couples TRBV7-9 to TRBJ2-7; D gene uncertain. V lost 5 bases and J lost 0, with 5 bases in between. This CDR3 is 12 amino acids long. CDR1 and CDR2 from the germline V gene are SEHNR and FQNEAQ (reference sequence). The CDR3: CASSLSSYEQYF. The CDR3 DNA follows: TGTGCCAGCAGCCTCAGCTCCTACGAGCAGTACTTC.

This chain joins TRBV10-3 and TRBJ1-5; unclear D gene. V lost 4 bases, J lost 5 bases, and 12 bases lay in between. The CDR3 is made up of 14 amino acids. The germline CDR1 and CDR2 sequences are ENHRY and SYGVKD. CDR3 in DNA: TGTGCCATCAGTGGGGAGGGTATCGATCAGCCCCAGCATTTT. As protein: CAISGEGIDQPQHF.

J is TRBJ2-7 and V is TRBV27; 9 positions match TRBD1. From germline, CDR1 is MNHEY and CDR2 SMNVEV (reference sequence). V shed 5 bases and J 3 bases; nucleotides not matched to a gene: 8. This CDR3 is built from 15 residues. DNA for the CDR3: TGTGCCAGCAGTCTCTTAGTGACAGGGGGCTACGAGCAGTACTTC. Translating it yields CASSLLVTGGYEQYF.

This chain uses TRBV18 with TRBJ1-1; no reliable D call. The CDR3 runs to 15 residues. Trimming left V 2 bases short and J 4 bases short, with 14 bases between. Germline CDR1 KGHSH, CDR2 LQKENI. CDR3 coding DNA: TGTGCCAGCTCACCAGACTCCGGTGGAGGCACTGAAGCTTTCTTT. It translates to CASSPDSGGGTEAFF.

The chain has TRBV19 and TRBJ1-2; D might be TRBD1 (6 bases). CDR3 size: 18 residues. Germline V lookup: CDR1 LNHDA, CDR2 SQIVND (reference sequence). V was trimmed by 3 bases and J by 2 bases, leaving 22 bases between them. The CDR3 DNA follows: TGTGCCAGTAGTATTGGGGGCAGGCGTTCGGGCACCAACTATGGCTACACCTTC. Translated: CASSIGGRRSGTNYGYTF.

The V and J genes are TRBV28 and TRBJ2-1; 8 bases are shared with TRBD2. The trim removed 7 bases at V and 15 bases at J, leaving 8 bases unmatched. The CDR3 contains 11 residues. Germline lookup yields CDR1 MDHEN and CDR2 SYDVKM. CDR3: CASTSGGLRFF. Here the CDR3 DNA reads TGTGCCAGCACCTCGGGGGGGCTTCGGTTCTTC.

This chain joins TRBV19 and TRBJ2-6, with a possible D match to TRBD1 (6 bases). This CDR3 has 16 residues. With 3 bases removed from V and 2 bases from J, the gap between germline ends came to 11 bases. Germline V CDR1 and CDR2: LNHDA, SQIVND (reference sequence). CDR3 nucleotides: TGTGCCAGTAGTATCCCTGGACAGACTGGGGCCAACGTCCTGACTTTC. Amino acids: CASSIPGQTGANVLTF.

The chain is built from TRBV6-5 and TRBJ1-2; weak D call: TRBD1 (6 bases). Per germline, CDR1 MNHEY and CDR2 SVGAGI. Trimming cost V 0 bases and J 7 bases, with 12 bases left between them. This CDR3 comprises 14 residues. The CDR3 here is CASSYSVAGAGYTF. CDR3 bases: TGTGCCAGCAGTTACTCGGTGGCAGGGGCTGGCTACACCTTC.

CDR3: CAWATPGNYYGYTF. For the CDR3, the DNA is TGTGCCTGGGCTACTCCAGGGAACTACTATGGCTACACCTTC. The chain combines TRBV30 with TRBJ1-2; tentatively, D is TRBD1 (5 bases). In germline, CDR1 is GTSNPN, CDR2 SVGIG (reference sequence). The CDR3 length is 14 residues. Trimming removed 5 bases at V and 3 bases at J, with 16 bases between.

This clone occurred once. The CDR3 DNA sequence: TGTGCCAGCAGCTTAGACAGGGCTGGAAACACCATATATTTT. Translating it yields CASSLDRAGNTIYF. The J gene is TRBJ1-3, the V gene TRBV7-6, with TRBD1 as a possible D gene (6 bases). Germline V lookup: CDR1 SGHVS, CDR2 FNYEAQ. The CDR3 is made up of 14 amino acids. V was pared by 1 base and J by 2 bases, with 6 bases between.

The genes are TRBV2 and TRBJ2-7; 9 bases match TRBD1. The V segment lost 7 bases and the J segment 4 bases; nucleotides outside the gene matches: 5. This CDR3 comprises 13 residues. In germline, CDR1 is SNHLY, CDR2 FYNNEI. The CDR3 reads CASTGTGSYEQYF. CDR3 DNA sequence: TGTGCCAGCACCGGGACAGGGTCGTACGAGCAGTACTTC.